The clone carrying this T cell receptor (beta chain) was found many times. The 5'RACE template-switching step produced TCR cDNA and added a universal primer site and UMIs. Using its own MiXCR run on the 5' RACE reads, TCRdb lists one record per CDR3 protein. The sample has about 10,000 distinct CDR3 sequences; approximately 4.6% are singletons. These data belong to a study of T cells after yellow fever vaccination. The wider study: Using CD3, CD45RA, CCR7 and CD95, the EM, EMRA, CM and Tscm memory subsets were sorted. Where fractions had low cell numbers, libraries were prepared from them with the SMART-Seq v4 Ultra Low Input RNA kit. Study-level results: Bulk-population clonotypes that are abundant could appear as contaminants in FACS-sorted repertoires.

The receptor's source is a man aged 18 to 30 who received the YFV17D yellow fever vaccine. The sample consisted of PBMCs, either bulk or a sorted T-cell subset (CD4+, CD8+, memory, or dextramer-sorted; not recorded which), taken about 2 weeks after the first yellow fever vaccination.

CDR3 in amino acids: CASSLNPNQETQYF. For the CDR3, the DNA is TGTGCCAGCAGCTTAAATCCAAACCAAGAGACCCAGTACTTC. The chain uses TRBV7-3 and TRBJ2-5; no firm D call. Trimming cost V 1 base and J 0 bases, with 6 bases left between them. Germline CDR1 is SGHTA and CDR2 is FQGTGA. This CDR3 has 14 residues.